This T cell receptor (beta chain) was observed in a study of blood T cell repertoires in COVID-19. Across the study: COVID-19 samples, acute and convalescent, were from the United States, Italy and Spain. In each case, the material was cDNA or gDNA derived from T cells, B-cell-depleted T cells, or PBMCs.

There are 13 residues in the CDR3. Trimming pared 10 bases from V and 3 bases from J, leaving 14 bases between. Germline V gives CDR1 LNHDA, CDR2 SQIVND (reference sequence). Study processing details: Amplifying reference gene primers gave estimates of nucleated cell counts. TCRdb's copy holds only in-frame clones and misses some; the assay was immunoSEQ multiplex PCR. V and J calls and clone size are copied from that table; D and trimming were computed from the DNA. The sample includes some 65,000 clones, roughly 71% of them seen just once. This chain links TRBV19 with TRBJ2-3; D might be TRBD2 (6 bases). The source material was peripheral blood. This receptor was obtained from a woman older than 75 with acute or convalescent COVID-19. The CDR3 DNA follows: TGTGCCACGGGACTTGTAAATACAGATACGCAGTATTTT. It codes for CATGLVNTDTQYF.